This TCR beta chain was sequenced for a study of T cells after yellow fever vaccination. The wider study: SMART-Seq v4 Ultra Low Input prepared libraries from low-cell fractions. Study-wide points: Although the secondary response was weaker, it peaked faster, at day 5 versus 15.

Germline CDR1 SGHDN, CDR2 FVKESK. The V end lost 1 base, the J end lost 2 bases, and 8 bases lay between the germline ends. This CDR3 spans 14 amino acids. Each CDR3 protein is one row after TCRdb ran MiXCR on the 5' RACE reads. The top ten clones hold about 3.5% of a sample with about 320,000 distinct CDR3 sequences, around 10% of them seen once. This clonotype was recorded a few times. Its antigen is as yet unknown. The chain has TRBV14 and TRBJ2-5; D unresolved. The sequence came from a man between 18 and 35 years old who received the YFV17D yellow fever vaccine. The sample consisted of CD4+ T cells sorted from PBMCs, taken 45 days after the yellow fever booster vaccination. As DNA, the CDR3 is TGTGCCAGCAGCCAAGTGAGTCAGCAAGAGACCCAGTACTTC. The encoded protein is CASSQVSQQETQYF. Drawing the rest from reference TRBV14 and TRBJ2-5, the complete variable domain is EAGVTQFPSHSVIEKGQTVTLRCDPISGHDNLYWYRRVMGKEIKFLLHFVKESKQDESGMPNNRFLAERTGGTYSTLKVQPAELEDSGVYFCASSQVSQQETQYFGPGTRLLVL.